What follows are 12 T cell receptor beta chains derived from one specimen sequenced in a study of T-cell reconstitution after alpha-beta-depleted transplantation in children. Preparing the TCRbeta library involved the use of unique molecular identifiers. MiXCR was run by TCRdb on the PCR reads, yielding one entry per CDR3 protein. Here the sample spans about a million distinct CDR3 sequences, under 30% being singletons. The specimen was PBMCs, mostly from graft donor cells, collected 360 days after TCRalphabeta/CD19-depleted stem cell transplant. The origin of the receptors is a boy in the first two years of life who had a stem cell transplant for SCID, so the T cells may come from the graft donor.

The sample holds many counts of this clonotype. The chain joins TRBV12-3 or TRBV12-4 to TRBJ2-1; the match to TRBD1 covers 7 bases. This CDR3 region has 12 residues. J lost 14 bases, V lost 4 bases, and 8 bases had no gene match. CDR3 sequence reads: CASSWNRDSKFF. As DNA, the CDR3 is TGTGCCAGCAGTTGGAACCGGGACAGCAAGTTCTTC.

Only a few counts were recorded for this clonotype. V gene TRBV7-2 combines with J gene TRBJ2-2; 10 bases fit TRBD2. With 4 bases clipped from V and 0 bases from J, the junction kept 5 bases outside the gene matches. CDR3 size: 17 residues. CDR1 SGHTA and CDR2 FQGNSA come from the germline V gene. For the CDR3, the DNA is TGTGCCAGCAGCTCCCAAGCGGGGGGGCCGAACACCGGGGAGCTGTTTTTT. It translates to CASSSQAGGPNTGELFF. Using reference TRBV7-2 and TRBJ2-2 for the parts outside the CDR3, the full variable domain is GAGVSQSPSNKVTEKGKDVELRCDPISGHTALYWYRQSLGQGLEFLIYFQGNSAPDKSGLPSDRFSAERTGGSVSTLTIQRTQQEDSAVYLCASSSQAGGPNTGELFFGEGSRLTVL.

This chain connects TRBV20-1 to TRBJ1-1; D is unresolved. The V gene lost 3 bases and the J gene lost 4 bases, with 15 bases spanning the gap. CDR1 and CDR2 from the germline V gene are DFQATT and SNEGSKA (reference sequence). This CDR3 is 14 amino acids long. This CDR3 reads CSASKGPLGTEAFF. The CDR3 DNA follows: TGCAGTGCTAGTAAAGGGCCCCTCGGCACTGAAGCTTTCTTT.

The CDR3 reads CASSLVSWLSTF. CDR3 coding DNA: TGTGCCAGCAGCTTAGTATCTTGGCTGTCCACCTTC. The gene calls are TRBV7-9 and TRBJ1-2, with D hard to call. This CDR3 has 12 amino acids. Germline V gene sequence: CDR1 SEHNR, CDR2 FQNEAQ (reference sequence). Trimming took off 1 base at V and 13 bases at J, with 13 bases between the two ends.

This clonotype appeared a few times. This sequence joins TRBV28 and TRBJ2-1; possible D gene TRBD2, 5 bases. V was pared by 3 bases and J by 9 bases, with 15 bases between. The CDR3 is 14 amino acids. Germline values: CDR1 MDHEN, CDR2 SYDVKM. CDR3 amino acids: CASSFPREFGEQFF. Here the CDR3 DNA reads TGTGCCAGCAGTTTTCCCCGGGAATTTGGTGAGCAGTTCTTC.

This clonotype was detected a few times. This chain uses TRBV5-6 with TRBJ2-5, with no clear D. The CDR3 has 13 amino acids. The ends were cut back, 0 bases at V and 3 bases at J, with 6 bases in the middle. In germline, CDR1 is SGHDT, CDR2 YYEEEE. The CDR3 DNA reads as TGTGCCAGCAGCTTGGGGTCCGAAGAGACCCAGTACTTC. It specifies CASSLGSEETQYF.

The chain has TRBV6-5 and TRBJ2-1; 7 bases match TRBD1. V trimming: 2 bases; J trimming: 6 bases; junction bases outside the gene matches: 10. In germline, CDR1 is MNHEY, CDR2 SVGAGI. There are 16 residues in the CDR3. CDR3 DNA sequence: TGTGCCAGCAGTTACCCGACAGGGTTGGGGATCAATGAGCAGTTCTTC. It translates to CASSYPTGLGINEQFF.

This clonotype was detected a few times. This chain connects TRBV15 to TRBJ2-1, with D tentatively TRBD1 or TRBD2 (7 bases each). Germline CDR1 LNHNV, CDR2 YYDKDF (reference sequence). The CDR3 runs 16 residues. V lost 5 bases, J lost 2 bases, and 16 bases lay in between. CDR3 DNA: TGTGCCACCAGCCAGGGGGGGATAGCGGCCTACAATGAGCAGTTCTTC. Translating it yields CATSQGGIAAYNEQFF.

The chain has TRBV18 and TRBJ1-5; possibly TRBD1 for D (5 bases). Germline lookup yields CDR1 KGHSH and CDR2 LQKENI. Trimming took 3 bases from V and 0 from J, leaving 24 bases between them. This CDR3 spans 20 amino acids. The CDR3 reads CASSPLPAHTTGYSNQPQHF. Written as DNA, the CDR3 is TGTGCCAGCTCACCTCTCCCGGCGCATACTACAGGATATAGCAATCAGCCCCAGCATTTT.

In its sample, this clonotype was seen a few times. The rearrangement uses TRBV5-1 and TRBJ1-4; D is perhaps TRBD1 (6 bases). V shed 5 bases and J shed 5 bases, with 13 bases lying between them. Germline-derived CDR1 and CDR2 are SGHRS and YFSETQ. The CDR3 spans 14 residues. The CDR3 protein is CASRRDTSNEKLFF. The CDR3 DNA reads as TGCGCCAGCAGGCGGGACACCTCAAATGAAAAACTGTTTTTT.

Many counts were recorded for this clonotype. V gene TRBV12-3 or TRBV12-4 combines with J gene TRBJ1-1; D remains ambiguous. The ends were cut back, 1 base at V and 8 bases at J, with 5 bases in the middle. This CDR3 comprises 11 residues. The CDR3 region is CASSLVREAFF. In nucleotides, the CDR3 is TGTGCCAGCAGTTTAGTCCGGGAAGCTTTCTTT.

There are a few counts of this clonotype. The chain couples TRBV7-2 to TRBJ2-7, with unresolved D. CDR1 and CDR2 from the germline V gene are SGHTA and FQGNSA. The V and J ends lost 4 bases and 3 bases respectively, with 10 bases between them. CDR3 length equals 13 residues. This chain's CDR3 is CASSSYSFYEQYF. CDR3 nucleotide sequence: TGTGCCAGCAGCTCTTACAGCTTCTACGAGCAGTACTTC.